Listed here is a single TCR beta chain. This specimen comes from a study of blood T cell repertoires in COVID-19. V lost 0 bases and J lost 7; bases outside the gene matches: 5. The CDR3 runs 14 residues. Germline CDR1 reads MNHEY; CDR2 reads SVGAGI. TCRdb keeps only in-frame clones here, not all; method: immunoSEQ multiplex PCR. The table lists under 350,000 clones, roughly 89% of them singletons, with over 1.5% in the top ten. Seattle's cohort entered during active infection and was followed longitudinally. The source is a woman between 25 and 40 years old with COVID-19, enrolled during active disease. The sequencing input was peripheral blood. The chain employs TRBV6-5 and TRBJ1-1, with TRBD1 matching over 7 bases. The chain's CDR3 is CASSYSAGGIEAFF. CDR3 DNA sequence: TGTGCCAGCAGTTACTCGGCAGGGGGGATTGAAGCTTTCTTT.